A selection of T cell receptor beta chains follows, all from one sample in a study of cytomegalovirus exposure and HLA in healthy donors. Method: immunoSEQ multiplex PCR; TCRdb's copy keeps in-frame clones and lacks some. The table includes approximately 190,000 clones, over 70% detected once. Material: PBMCs. These TCRs come from a man aged 25 to 40 in good health and CMV-seronegative. Each CDR3 is given with its conserved first and last residue. The order of the fields is CDR3 protein, V gene, D gene, J gene, clone size. A D gene is named only where the DNA matches it firmly. Some rows mark clone size as missing; the rest say once, few, many or name a class of expanded clone.

cdr3_aa: CASSYTDRVDTEAFF
v_call: TRBV28
d_call: TRBD1
j_call: TRBJ1-1
clone_size: .

cdr3_aa: CASSSAGTGGTEAFF
v_call: TRBV28
d_call: TRBD1
j_call: TRBJ1-1
clone_size: few

cdr3_aa: CASSDFGDTTYNEQFF
v_call: TRBV5-1
d_call: .
j_call: TRBJ2-1
clone_size: once

cdr3_aa: CASSEGRNEQYF
v_call: TRBV2
d_call: .
j_call: TRBJ2-7
clone_size: .

cdr3_aa: CASSVVDRSDSYTF
v_call: TRBV9
d_call: TRBD1
j_call: TRBJ1-2
clone_size: .

cdr3_aa: CASSAQGRGEQYF
v_call: TRBV6-6
d_call: .
j_call: TRBJ2-7
clone_size: few

cdr3_aa: CASRPNTGTGNNEQFF
v_call: TRBV28
d_call: TRBD1
j_call: TRBJ2-1
clone_size: .

cdr3_aa: CASSVGYRGPQHF
v_call: TRBV19
d_call: .
j_call: TRBJ1-5
clone_size: .

cdr3_aa: CASSPRAGRSYEQYF
v_call: TRBV7-2
d_call: .
j_call: .
clone_size: .

cdr3_aa: CASSALLVRNQPQHF
v_call: TRBV6-5
d_call: .
j_call: TRBJ1-5
clone_size: .

cdr3_aa: CASSPITTGGLRYGYTF
v_call: TRBV28
d_call: TRBD1
j_call: TRBJ1-2
clone_size: .

cdr3_aa: CSSSTGDYGYTF
v_call: TRBV7-9
d_call: .
j_call: TRBJ1-2
clone_size: .

cdr3_aa: CAGANLLRSSYEQYF
v_call: TRBV30
d_call: .
j_call: TRBJ2-7
clone_size: .

cdr3_aa: CASSQARGTGHGETQYF
v_call: TRBV14
d_call: TRBD1
j_call: TRBJ2-5
clone_size: .

cdr3_aa: CSASGNEQYF
v_call: TRBV20-1
d_call: .
j_call: TRBJ2-7
clone_size: .

cdr3_aa: CASSESVNTIYF
v_call: TRBV6-1
d_call: .
j_call: TRBJ1-3
clone_size: once

cdr3_aa: CASSSMSDEQFF
v_call: TRBV11-2
d_call: .
j_call: TRBJ2-1
clone_size: .

cdr3_aa: CASSPAGYNEQFF
v_call: TRBV4-1
d_call: .
j_call: TRBJ2-1
clone_size: .

cdr3_aa: CASSLGDRESPGYTF
v_call: TRBV7-9
d_call: TRBD1
j_call: TRBJ1-2
clone_size: .

cdr3_aa: CASSISGGGYNEQFF
v_call: TRBV19
d_call: TRBD2
j_call: TRBJ2-1
clone_size: .

cdr3_aa: CASSQGALASYEQYF
v_call: TRBV4-2
d_call: TRBD2
j_call: TRBJ2-7
clone_size: .

cdr3_aa: CASSPREGLFYEQYF
v_call: TRBV4-1
d_call: TRBD2
j_call: TRBJ2-7
clone_size: once

cdr3_aa: CASSLAGQGAFF
v_call: TRBV27
d_call: TRBD1
j_call: TRBJ1-1
clone_size: .

cdr3_aa: CASSSTGSGETQYF
v_call: TRBV7-2
d_call: .
j_call: TRBJ2-5
clone_size: once

cdr3_aa: CASSEFLAGGPFSNEQFF
v_call: TRBV25-1
d_call: TRBD2
j_call: TRBJ2-1
clone_size: .

cdr3_aa: CASSNPRDSSFDEQFF
v_call: TRBV2
d_call: .
j_call: TRBJ2-1
clone_size: .